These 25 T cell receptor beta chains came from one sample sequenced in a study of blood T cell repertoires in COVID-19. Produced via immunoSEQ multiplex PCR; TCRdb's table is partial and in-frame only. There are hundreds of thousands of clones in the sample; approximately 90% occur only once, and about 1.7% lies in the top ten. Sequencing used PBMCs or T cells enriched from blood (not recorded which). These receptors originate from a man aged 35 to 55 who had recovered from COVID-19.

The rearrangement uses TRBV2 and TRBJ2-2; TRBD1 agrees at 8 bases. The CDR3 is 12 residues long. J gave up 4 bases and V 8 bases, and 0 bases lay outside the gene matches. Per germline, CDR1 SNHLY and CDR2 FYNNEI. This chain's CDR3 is CASGTGTGELFF. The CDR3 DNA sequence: TGTGCCAGCGGGACAGGCACCGGGGAGCTGTTTTTT. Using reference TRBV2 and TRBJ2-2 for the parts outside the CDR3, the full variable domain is EPEVTQTPSHQVTQMGQEVILRCVPISNHLYFYWYRQILGQKVEFLVSFYNNEISEKSEIFDDQFSVERPDGSNFTLKIRSTKLEDSAMYFCASGTGTGELFFGEGSRLTVL.

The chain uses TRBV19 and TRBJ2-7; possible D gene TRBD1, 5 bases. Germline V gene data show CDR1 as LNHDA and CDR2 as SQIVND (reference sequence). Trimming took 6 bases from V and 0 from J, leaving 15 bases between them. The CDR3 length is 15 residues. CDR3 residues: CASSPLLGVSYEQYF. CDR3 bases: TGTGCCAGTAGCCCTCTGTTAGGGGTCTCCTACGAGCAGTACTTC.

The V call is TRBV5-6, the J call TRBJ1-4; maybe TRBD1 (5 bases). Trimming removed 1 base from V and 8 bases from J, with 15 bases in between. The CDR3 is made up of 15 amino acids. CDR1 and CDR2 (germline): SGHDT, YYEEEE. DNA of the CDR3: TGTGCCAGCAGCTTGTTTAAAGGGGCGGAAGAAAAACTGTTTTTT. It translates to CASSLFKGAEEKLFF.

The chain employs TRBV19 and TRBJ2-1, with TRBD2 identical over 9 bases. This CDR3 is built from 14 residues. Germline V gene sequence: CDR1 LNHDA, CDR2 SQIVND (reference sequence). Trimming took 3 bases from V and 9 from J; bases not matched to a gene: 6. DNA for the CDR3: TGTGCCAGTAGTATCCCTAGCGGGGTTGTTGAGCAGTTCTTC. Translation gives CASSIPSGVVEQFF.

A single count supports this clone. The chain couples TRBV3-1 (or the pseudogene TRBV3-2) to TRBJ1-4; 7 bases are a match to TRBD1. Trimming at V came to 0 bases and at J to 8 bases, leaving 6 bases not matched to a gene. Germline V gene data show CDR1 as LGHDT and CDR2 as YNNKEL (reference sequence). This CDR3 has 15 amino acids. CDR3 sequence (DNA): TGTGCCAGCAGCCAAGATGTCGTCAGGGGGGAAAAACTGTTTTTT. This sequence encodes CASSQDVVRGEKLFF.

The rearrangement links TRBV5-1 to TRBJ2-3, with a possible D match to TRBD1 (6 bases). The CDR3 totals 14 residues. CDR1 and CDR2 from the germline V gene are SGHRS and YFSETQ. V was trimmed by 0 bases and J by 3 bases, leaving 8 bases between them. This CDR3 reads CASSLDRVTDTQYF. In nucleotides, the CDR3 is TGCGCCAGCAGCTTGGACAGGGTAACAGATACGCAGTATTTT.

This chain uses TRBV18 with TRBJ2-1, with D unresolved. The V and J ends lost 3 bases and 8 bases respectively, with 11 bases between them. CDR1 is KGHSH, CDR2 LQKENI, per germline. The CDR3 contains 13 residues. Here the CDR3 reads CASSPSPGYEQFF. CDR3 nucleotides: TGTGCCAGCTCACCGTCCCCCGGGTATGAGCAGTTCTTC. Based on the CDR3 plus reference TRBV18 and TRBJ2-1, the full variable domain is NAGVMQNPRHLVRRRGQEARLRCSPMKGHSHVYWYRQLPEEGLKFMVYLQKENIIDESGMPKERFSAEFPKEGPSILRIQQVVRGDSAAYFCASSPSPGYEQFFGPGTRLTVL.

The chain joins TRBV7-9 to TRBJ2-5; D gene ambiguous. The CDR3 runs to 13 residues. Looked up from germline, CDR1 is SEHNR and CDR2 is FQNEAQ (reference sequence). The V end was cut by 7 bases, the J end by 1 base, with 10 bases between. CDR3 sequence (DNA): TGTGCCAGCACCCTTTCGGTCCAAGAGACCCAGTACTTC. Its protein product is CASTLSVQETQYF.

The CDR3 is CASTQGPWNTEAFF. The CDR3 DNA sequence: TGTGCCAGCACCCAGGGGCCCTGGAACACTGAAGCTTTCTTT. The chain is built from TRBV9 and TRBJ1-1; possibly TRBD1 for D (6 bases). Trimming cost V 6 bases and J 1 base, with 13 bases left between them. Germline values: CDR1 SGDLS, CDR2 YYNGEE. The length of the CDR3 is 14 residues. Complete variable domain (other parts from reference TRBV9 and TRBJ1-1): DSGVTQTPKHLITATGQRVTLRCSPRSGDLSVYWYQQSLDQGLQFLIQYYNGEERAKGNILERFSAQQFPDLHSELNLSSLELGDSALYFCASTQGPWNTEAFFGQGTRLTVV.

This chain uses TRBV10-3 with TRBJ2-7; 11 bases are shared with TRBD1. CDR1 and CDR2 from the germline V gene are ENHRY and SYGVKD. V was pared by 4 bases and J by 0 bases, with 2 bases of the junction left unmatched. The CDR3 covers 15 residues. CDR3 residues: CAISGGTGGSYEQYF. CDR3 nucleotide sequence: TGTGCCATCAGTGGGGGGACAGGGGGCTCCTACGAGCAGTACTTC.

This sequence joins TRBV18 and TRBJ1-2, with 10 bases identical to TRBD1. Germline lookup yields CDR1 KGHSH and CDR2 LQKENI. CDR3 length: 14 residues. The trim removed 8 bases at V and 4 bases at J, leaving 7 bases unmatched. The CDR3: CASARDRGIYGYTF. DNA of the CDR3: TGTGCCAGCGCCCGGGACAGGGGCATCTATGGCTACACCTTC.

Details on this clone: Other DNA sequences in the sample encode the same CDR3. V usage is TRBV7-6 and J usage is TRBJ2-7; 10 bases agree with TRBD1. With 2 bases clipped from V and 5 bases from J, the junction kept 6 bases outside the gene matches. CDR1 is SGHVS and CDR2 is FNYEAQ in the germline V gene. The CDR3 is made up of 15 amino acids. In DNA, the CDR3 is TGTGCCAGCAGCTTAAGGCGACAGGGGGCCCACGAGCAGTACTTC. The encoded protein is CASSLRRQGAHEQYF.

CDR3 residues: CASRTPFSNQPQHF. The DNA for the CDR3 is TGTGCCAGCAGGACACCGTTTAGCAATCAGCCCCAGCATTTT. The chain employs TRBV2 and TRBJ1-5; D not certain. Germline V gives CDR1 SNHLY, CDR2 FYNNEI. The CDR3 totals 14 residues. V shed 6 bases and J shed 0 bases, with 9 bases lying between them.

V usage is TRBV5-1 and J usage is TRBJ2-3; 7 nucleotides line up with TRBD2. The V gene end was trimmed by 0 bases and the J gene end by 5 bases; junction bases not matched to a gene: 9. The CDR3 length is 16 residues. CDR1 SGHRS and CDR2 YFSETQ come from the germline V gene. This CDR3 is CASSLGSGRAIDTQYF. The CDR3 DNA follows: TGCGCCAGCAGCTTGGGCAGTGGGAGGGCCATAGATACGCAGTATTTT.

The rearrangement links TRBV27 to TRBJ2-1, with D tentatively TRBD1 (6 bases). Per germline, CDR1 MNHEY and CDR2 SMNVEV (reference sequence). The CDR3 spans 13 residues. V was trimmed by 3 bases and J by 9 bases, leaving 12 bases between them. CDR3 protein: CASSLGQGGEQFF. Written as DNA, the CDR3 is TGTGCCAGCAGTTTGGGGCAAGGGGGTGAGCAGTTCTTC.

CDR3 nucleotides: TGTGCCATCAGTGGGAAGACAGGGTACCAGCCCCAGCATTTT. It specifies CAISGKTGYQPQHF. The rearrangement uses TRBV10-3 and TRBJ1-5; 7 bases line up with TRBD1. V lost 4 bases and J lost 7; bases outside the gene matches: 7. This CDR3 has 14 amino acids. From germline, CDR1 is ENHRY and CDR2 SYGVKD.

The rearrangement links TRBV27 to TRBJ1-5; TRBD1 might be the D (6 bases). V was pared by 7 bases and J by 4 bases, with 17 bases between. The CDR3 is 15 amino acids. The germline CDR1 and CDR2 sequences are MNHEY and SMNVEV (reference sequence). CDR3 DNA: TGTGCCAGCAAGCATGGGGGGGCAGGTAATCAGCCCCAGCATTTT. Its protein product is CASKHGGAGNQPQHF.

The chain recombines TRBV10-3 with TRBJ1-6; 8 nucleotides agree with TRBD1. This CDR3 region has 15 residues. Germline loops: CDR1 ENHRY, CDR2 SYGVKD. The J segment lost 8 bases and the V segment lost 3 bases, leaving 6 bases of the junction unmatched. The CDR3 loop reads CAISDQGARDSPLHF. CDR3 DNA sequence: TGTGCCATCAGTGACCAGGGGGCTCGGGATTCACCCCTCCACTTT.

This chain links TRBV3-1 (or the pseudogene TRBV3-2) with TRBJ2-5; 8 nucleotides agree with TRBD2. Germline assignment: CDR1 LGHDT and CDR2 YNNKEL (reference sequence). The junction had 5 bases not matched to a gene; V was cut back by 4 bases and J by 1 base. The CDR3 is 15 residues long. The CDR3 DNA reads TGTGCCAGCAGCCCCCGGGGGGGGGCCCAAGAGACCCAGTACTTC. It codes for CASSPRGGAQETQYF.

The CDR3 DNA follows: TGTGCCAGCAGTTTGGTCCTAGGGGATTATACGCAGTATTTT. It specifies CASSLVLGDYTQYF. The chain carries TRBV28 and TRBJ2-3; a possible D gene is TRBD1 (5 bases). In germline, CDR1 is MDHEN, CDR2 SYDVKM. The CDR3 spans 14 residues. The V gene lost 3 bases and the J gene lost 7 bases, with 14 bases spanning the gap.

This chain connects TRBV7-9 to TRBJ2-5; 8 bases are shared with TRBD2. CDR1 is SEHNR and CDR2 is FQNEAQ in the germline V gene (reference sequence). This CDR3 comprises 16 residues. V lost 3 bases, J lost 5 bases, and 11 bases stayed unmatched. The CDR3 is CASSLGPSGSTETQYF. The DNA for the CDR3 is TGTGCCAGCAGCTTGGGCCCGAGCGGGAGTACGGAGACCCAGTACTTC.

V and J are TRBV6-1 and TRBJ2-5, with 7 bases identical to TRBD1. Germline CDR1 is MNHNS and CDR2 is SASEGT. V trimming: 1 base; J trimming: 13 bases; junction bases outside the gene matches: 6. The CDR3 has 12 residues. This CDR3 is CASSEGDRPPYF. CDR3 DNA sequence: TGTGCCAGCAGTGAAGGGGACAGACCTCCGTACTTC.

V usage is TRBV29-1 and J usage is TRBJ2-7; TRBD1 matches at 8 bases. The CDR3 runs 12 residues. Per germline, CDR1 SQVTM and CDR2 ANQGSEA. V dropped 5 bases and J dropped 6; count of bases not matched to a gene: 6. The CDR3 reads CSVIDRGVEQYF. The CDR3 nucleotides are TGCAGCGTTATTGACAGGGGTGTCGAGCAGTACTTC.

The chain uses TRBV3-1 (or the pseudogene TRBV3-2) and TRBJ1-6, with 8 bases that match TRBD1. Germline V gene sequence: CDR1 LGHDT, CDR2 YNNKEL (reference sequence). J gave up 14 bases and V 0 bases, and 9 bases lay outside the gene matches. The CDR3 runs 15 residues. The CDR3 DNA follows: TGTGCCAGCAGCCAAGATACCAGGGGGCCCAGCACCCTCCACTTT. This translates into CASSQDTRGPSTLHF.

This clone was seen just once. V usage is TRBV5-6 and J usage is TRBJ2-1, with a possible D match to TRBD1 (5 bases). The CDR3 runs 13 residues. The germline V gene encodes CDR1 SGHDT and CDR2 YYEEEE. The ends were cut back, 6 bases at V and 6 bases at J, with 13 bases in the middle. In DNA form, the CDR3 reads TGTGCCAGCACCCTCAGGGTTTCCAATGAGCAGTTCTTC. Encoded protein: CASTLRVSNEQFF.